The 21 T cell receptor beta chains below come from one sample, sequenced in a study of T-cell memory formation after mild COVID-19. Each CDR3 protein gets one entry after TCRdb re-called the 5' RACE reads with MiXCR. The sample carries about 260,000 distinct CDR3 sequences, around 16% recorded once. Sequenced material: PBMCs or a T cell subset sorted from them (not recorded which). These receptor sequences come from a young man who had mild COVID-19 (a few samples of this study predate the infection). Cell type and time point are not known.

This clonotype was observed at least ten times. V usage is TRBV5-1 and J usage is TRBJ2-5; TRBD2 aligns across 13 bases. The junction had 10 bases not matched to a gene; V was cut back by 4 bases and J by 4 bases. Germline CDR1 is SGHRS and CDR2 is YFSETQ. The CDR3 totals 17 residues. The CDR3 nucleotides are TGCGCCAGCAGCCGAGGACAGGGACTAGCGGGGTTAGAGACCCAGTACTTC. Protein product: CASSRGQGLAGLETQYF.

As DNA, the CDR3 is TGTGCCAGCAGCACCGGACGTTGTGGACAGCGCACAGATACGCAGTATTTT. Its translation: CASSTGRCGQRTDTQYF. The V and J genes are TRBV21-1 and TRBJ2-3; the table's D call of TRBD1 was not tested on the DNA. TRBV21-1 is deemed a pseudogene. The CDR3 has 17 amino acids.

CDR3 sequence (DNA): TGTGCCTGGAAACGGGATACGCAGTATTTT. It yields the protein CAWKRDTQYF. V gene TRBV30 combines with J gene TRBJ2-3; no firm D call. This CDR3 region has 10 residues. From germline, CDR1 is GTSNPN and CDR2 SVGIG (reference sequence). Trimming removed 4 bases from V and 6 bases from J, with 5 bases in between.

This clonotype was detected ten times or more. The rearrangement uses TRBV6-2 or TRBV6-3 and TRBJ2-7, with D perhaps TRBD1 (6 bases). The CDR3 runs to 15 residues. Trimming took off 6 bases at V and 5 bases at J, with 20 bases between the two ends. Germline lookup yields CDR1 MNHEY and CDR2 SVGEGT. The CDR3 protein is CASSTGSWHLDEQYV. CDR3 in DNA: TGTGCCAGCAGCACAGGGTCGTGGCACTTGGACGAGCAGTACGTC.

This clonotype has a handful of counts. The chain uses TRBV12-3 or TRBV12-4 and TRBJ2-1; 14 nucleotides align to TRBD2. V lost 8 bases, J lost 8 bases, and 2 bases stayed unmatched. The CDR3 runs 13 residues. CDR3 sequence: CASGLAGGHEQFF. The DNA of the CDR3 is TGTGCCAGCGGACTAGCGGGGGGCCATGAGCAGTTCTTC.

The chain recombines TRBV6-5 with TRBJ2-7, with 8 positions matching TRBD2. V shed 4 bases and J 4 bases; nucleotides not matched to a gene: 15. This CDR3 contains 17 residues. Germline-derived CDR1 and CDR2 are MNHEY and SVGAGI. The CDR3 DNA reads TGTGCCAGCAGTTTATTTCAGCCGGCGGGGGGCGGGTACGAGCAGTACTTC. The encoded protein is CASSLFQPAGGGYEQYF.

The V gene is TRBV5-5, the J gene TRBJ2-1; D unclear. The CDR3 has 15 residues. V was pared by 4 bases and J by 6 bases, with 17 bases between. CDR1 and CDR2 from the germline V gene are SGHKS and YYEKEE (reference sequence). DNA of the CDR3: TGTGCCAGCAGCCCCCGCTTAGGGTCCGCCAATGAGCAGTTCTTC. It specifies CASSPRLGSANEQFF.

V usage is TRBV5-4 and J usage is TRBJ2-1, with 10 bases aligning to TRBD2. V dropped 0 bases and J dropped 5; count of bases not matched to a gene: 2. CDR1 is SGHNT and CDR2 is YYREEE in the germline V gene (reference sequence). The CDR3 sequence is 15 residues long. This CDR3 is CASSLASGGHNEQFF. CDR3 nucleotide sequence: TGTGCCAGCAGCTTGGCTAGCGGGGGCCACAATGAGCAGTTCTTC.

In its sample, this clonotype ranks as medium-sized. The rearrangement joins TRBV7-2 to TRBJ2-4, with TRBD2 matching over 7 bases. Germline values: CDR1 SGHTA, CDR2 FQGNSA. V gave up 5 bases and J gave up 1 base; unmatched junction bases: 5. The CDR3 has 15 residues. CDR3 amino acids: CASSRDYGAKNIQYF. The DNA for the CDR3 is TGTGCCAGCAGCAGGGACTACGGGGCCAAAAACATTCAGTACTTC.

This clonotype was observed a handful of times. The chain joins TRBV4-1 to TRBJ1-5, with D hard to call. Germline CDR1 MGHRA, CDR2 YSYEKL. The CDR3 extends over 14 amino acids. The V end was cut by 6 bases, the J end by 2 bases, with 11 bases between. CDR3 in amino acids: CASSQAGGNQPQHF. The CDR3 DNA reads TGCGCCAGCAGTCAGGCCGGGGGCAATCAGCCCCAGCATTTT.

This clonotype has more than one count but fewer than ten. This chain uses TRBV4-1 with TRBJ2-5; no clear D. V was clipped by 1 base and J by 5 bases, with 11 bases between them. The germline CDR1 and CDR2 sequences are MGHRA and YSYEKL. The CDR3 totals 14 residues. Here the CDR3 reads CASSQVNGLETQYF. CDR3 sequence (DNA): TGCGCCAGCAGCCAAGTCAACGGGCTGGAGACCCAGTACTTC.

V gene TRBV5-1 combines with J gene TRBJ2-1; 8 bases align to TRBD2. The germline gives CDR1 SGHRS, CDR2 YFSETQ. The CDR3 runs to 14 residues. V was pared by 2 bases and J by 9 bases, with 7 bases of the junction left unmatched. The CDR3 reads CASSLSAGVVEQFF. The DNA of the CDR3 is TGCGCCAGCAGCTTATCAGCGGGGGTAGTTGAGCAGTTCTTC.

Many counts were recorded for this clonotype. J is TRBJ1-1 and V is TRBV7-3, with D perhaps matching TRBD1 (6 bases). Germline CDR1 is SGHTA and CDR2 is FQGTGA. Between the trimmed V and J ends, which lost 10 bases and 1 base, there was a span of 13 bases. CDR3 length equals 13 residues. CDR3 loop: CATARTANTEAFF. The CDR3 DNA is TGTGCCACCGCCCGGACAGCGAACACTGAAGCTTTCTTT.

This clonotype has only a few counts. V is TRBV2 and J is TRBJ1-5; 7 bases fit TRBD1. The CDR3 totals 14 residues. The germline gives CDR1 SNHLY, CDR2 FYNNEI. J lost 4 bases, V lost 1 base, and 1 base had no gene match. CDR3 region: CASSEEGANQPQHF. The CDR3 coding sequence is TGTGCCAGCAGTGAAGAGGGGGCGAATCAGCCCCAGCATTTT.

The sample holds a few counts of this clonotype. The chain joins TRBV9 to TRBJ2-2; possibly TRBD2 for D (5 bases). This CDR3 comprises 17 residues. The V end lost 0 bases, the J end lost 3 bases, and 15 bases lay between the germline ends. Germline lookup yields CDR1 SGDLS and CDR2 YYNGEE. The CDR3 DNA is TGTGCCAGCAGCGTAGATTACCGGCTAGCCCACACCGGGGAGCTGTTTTTT. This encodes CASSVDYRLAHTGELFF.

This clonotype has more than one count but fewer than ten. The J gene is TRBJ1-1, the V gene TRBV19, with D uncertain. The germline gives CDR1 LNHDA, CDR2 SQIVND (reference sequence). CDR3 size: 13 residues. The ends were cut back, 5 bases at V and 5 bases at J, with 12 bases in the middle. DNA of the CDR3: TGTGCCAGTAGTGTGAGGGTTCAGACTGAAGCTTTCTTT. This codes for CASSVRVQTEAFF.

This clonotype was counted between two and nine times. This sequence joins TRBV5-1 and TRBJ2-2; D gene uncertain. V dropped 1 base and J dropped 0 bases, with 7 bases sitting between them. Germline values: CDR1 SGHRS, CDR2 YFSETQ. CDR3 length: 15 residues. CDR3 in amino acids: CASSLSYPNTGELFF. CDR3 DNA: TGCGCCAGCAGCTTGTCCTACCCGAACACCGGGGAGCTGTTTTTT.

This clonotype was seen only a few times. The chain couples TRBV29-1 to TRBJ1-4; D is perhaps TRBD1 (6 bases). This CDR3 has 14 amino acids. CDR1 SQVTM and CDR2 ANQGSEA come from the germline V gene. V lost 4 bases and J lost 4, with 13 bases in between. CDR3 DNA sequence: TGCAGCGTTGGGGGGGCTGCTGGTAATGAAAAACTGTTTTTT. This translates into CSVGGAAGNEKLFF. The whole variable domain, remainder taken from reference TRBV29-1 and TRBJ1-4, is SAVISQKPSRDICQRGTSLTIQCQVDSQVTMMFWYRQQPGQSLTLIATANQGSEATYESGFVIDKFPISRPNLTFSTLTVSNMSPEDSSIYLCSVGGAAGNEKLFFGSGTQLSVL.

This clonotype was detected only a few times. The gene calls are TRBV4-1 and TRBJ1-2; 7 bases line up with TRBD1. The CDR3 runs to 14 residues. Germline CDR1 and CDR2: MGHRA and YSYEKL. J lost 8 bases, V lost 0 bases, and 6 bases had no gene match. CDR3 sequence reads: CASSQEDRAGGYTF. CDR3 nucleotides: TGCGCCAGCAGCCAAGAAGACAGGGCTGGGGGCTACACCTTC.

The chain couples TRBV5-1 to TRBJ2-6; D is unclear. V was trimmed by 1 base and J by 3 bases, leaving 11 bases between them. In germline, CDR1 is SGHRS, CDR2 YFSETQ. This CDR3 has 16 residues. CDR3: CASSLTYVSGANVLTF. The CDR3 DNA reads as TGCGCCAGCAGCTTGACATACGTCAGTGGGGCCAACGTCCTGACTTTC.

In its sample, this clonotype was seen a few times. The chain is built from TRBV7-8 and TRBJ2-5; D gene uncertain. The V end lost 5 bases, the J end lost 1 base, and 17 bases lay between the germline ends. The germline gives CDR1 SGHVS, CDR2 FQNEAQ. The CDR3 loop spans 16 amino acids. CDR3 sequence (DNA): TGTGCCAGCAGCAAACGGGCTAACAACCTCCAAGAGACCCAGTACTTC. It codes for CASSKRANNLQETQYF.